This TCR beta chain was recorded in a study of regulatory T cells in long-lasting Graves disease. This CDR3 comprises 14 residues. The V gene's germline CDR1 is LGHDT and CDR2 YNNKEL (reference sequence). V gave up 4 bases and J gave up 3 bases, with 13 bases separating them. This clonotype was detected only a few times. The antigen is not known. Noted time point: newly diagnosed GD, antithyroid drugs for less than 3 months. From PBMCs, RNA was extracted and then used to make the TCR library. Recruitment took place at an endocrinology department in Xi'an, China. Points from the study as a whole: The study found lower TCR diversity in persistent Graves' patients than in newly diagnosed ones. Favored usage of TRBV28, TRBJ1-2 and TRBJ2-5 was recorded in persistent disease.

For TCR beta, libraries came from iRepertoire HTBI primers and Arm-PCR of CDR3 regions. TCRdb reprocessed the multiplex PCR reads via MiXCR and lists one record per CDR3 protein. Here the sample spans about 620,000 distinct CDR3 sequences, roughly 15% being singletons. The same sample was also studied in work on T cells in Graves' hyperthyroidism and ophthalmopathy. As that study records: In the blood, most expanded thyroid clonotypes above 0.001 appeared as well.

The receptor comes from a woman aged 25 to 39 with Graves disease. The chain couples TRBV3-1 to TRBJ2-7; D not resolved. The sample here was peripheral blood mononuclear cells (PBMCs), taken at new diagnosis, from a patient treated with antithyroid drugs. CDR3 DNA: TGTGCCAGCAGCCCCTATAATAACCGCTACGAGCAGTACTTC. Translation: CASSPYNNRYEQYF.